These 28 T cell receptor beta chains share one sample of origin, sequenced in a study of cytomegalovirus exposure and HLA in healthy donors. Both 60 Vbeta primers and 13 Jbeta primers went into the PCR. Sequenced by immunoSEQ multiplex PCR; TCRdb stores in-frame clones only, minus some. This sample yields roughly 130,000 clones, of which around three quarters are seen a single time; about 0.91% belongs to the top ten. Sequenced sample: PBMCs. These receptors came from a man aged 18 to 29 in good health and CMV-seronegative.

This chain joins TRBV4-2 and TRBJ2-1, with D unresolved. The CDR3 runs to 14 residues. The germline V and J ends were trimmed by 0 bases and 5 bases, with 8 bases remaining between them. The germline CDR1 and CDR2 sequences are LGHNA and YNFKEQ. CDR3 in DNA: TGTGCCAGCAGCCAAGATCCTCGGGACAATGAGCAGTTCTTC. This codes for CASSQDPRDNEQFF.

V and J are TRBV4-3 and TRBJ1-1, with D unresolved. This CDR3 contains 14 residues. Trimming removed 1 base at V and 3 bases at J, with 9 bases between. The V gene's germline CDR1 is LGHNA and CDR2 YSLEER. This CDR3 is CASSQASRDTEAFF. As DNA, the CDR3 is TGCGCCAGCAGCCAAGCTTCTCGGGACACTGAAGCTTTCTTT.

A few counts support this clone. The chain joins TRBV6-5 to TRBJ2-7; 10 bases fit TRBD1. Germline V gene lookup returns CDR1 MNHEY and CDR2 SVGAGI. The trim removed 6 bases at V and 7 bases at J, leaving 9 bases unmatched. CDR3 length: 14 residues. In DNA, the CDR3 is TGTGCCAGCAGGTCCGGGACAGGGGTTCTTGAGCAGTACTTC. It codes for CASRSGTGVLEQYF.

The CDR3 sequence: CASRNLATGDNYGYTF. For the CDR3, the DNA is TGTGCCAGTAGGAACCTAGCGACAGGGGATAACTATGGCTACACCTTC. The chain employs TRBV19 and TRBJ1-2; 8 bases align to TRBD1. The CDR3 totals 16 residues. The V gene end was trimmed by 6 bases and the J gene end by 1 base; junction bases not matched to a gene: 10. From germline, CDR1 is LNHDA and CDR2 SQIVND (reference sequence).

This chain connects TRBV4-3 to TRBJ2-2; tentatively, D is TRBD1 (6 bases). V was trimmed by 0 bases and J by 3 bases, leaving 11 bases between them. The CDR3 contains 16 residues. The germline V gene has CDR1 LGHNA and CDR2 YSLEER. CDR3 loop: CASSQDVAGDTGELFF. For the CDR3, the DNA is TGCGCCAGCAGCCAAGATGTGGCAGGGGACACCGGGGAGCTGTTTTTT.

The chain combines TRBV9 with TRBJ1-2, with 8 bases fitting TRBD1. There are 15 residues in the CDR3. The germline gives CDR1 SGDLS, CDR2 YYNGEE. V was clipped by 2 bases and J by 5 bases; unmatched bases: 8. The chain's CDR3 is CASSVGQGGWYGYTF. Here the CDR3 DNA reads TGTGCCAGCAGCGTTGGACAGGGTGGATGGTATGGCTACACCTTC.

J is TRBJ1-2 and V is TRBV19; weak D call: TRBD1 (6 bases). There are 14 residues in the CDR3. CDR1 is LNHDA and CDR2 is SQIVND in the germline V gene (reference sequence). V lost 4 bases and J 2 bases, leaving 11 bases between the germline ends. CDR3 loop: CASSTLDRNYGYTF. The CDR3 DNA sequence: TGTGCCAGTAGTACCCTAGACAGGAACTATGGCTACACCTTC. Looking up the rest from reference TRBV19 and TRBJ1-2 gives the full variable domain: DGGITQSPKYLFRKEGQNVTLSCEQNLNHDAMYWYRQDPGQGLRLIYYSQIVNDFQKGDIAEGYSVSREKKESFPLTVTSAQKNPTAFYLCASSTLDRNYGYTFGSGTRLTVV.

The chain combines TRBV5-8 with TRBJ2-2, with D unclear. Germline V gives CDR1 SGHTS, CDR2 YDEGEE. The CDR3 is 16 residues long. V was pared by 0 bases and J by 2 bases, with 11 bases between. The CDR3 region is CASSLVSAANTGELFF. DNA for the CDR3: TGTGCCAGCAGCTTGGTTTCGGCGGCCAACACCGGGGAGCTGTTTTTT. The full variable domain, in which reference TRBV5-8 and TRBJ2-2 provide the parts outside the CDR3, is EAGVTQSPTHLIKTRGQQATLRCSPISGHTSVYWYQQALGLGLQFLLWYDEGEERNRGNFPPRFSGRQFPNYSSELNVNALELEDSALYLCASSLVSAANTGELFFGEGSRLTVL.

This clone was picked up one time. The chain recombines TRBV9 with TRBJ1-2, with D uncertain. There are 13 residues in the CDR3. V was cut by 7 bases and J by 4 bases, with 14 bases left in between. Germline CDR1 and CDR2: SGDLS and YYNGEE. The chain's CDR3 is CASESGESYGYTF. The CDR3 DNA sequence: TGTGCCAGCGAGTCCGGGGAGAGCTATGGCTACACCTTC.

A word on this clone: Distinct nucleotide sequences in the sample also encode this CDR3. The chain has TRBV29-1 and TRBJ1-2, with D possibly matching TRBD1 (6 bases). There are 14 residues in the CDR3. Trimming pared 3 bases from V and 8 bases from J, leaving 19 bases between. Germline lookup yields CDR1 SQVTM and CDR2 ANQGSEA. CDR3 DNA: TGCAGCGTTGAGTTGGACAGTTCCACTTTCGGCTACACCTTC. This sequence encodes CSVELDSSTFGYTF. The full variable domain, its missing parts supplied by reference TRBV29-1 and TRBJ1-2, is SAVISQKPSRDICQRGTSLTIQCQVDSQVTMMFWYRQQPGQSLTLIATANQGSEATYESGFVIDKFPISRPNLTFSTLTVSNMSPEDSSIYLCSVELDSSTFGYTFGSGTRLTVV.

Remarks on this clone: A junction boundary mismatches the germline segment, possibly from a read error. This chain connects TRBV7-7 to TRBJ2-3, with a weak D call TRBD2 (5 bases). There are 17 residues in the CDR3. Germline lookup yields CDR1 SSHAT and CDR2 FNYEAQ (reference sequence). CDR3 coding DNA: TGTGCTAGCAGCTTAGCCTCATATCCTAGCTTCAAAGATACGCAGTATTTT. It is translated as CASSLASYPSFKDTQYF.

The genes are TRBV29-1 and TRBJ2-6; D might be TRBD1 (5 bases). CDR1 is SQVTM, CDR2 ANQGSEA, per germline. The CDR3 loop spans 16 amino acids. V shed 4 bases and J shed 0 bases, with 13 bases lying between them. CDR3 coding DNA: TGCAGCGTTGTTGTGGGGCGTAACTCTGGGGCCAACGTCCTGACTTTC. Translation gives CSVVVGRNSGANVLTF.

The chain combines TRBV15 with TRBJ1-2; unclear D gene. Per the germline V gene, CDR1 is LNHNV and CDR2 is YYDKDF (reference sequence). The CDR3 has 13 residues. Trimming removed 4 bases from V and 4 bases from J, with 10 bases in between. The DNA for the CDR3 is TGTGCCACCAGCACCCACAGCTCCTATGGCTACACCTTC. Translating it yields CATSTHSSYGYTF.

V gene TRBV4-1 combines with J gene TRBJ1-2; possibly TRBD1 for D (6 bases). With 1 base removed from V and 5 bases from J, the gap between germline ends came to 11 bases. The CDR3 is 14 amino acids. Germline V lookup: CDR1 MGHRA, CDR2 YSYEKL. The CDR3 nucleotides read TGCGCCAGCAGCCAAGGACGACAGGATTATGGCTACACCTTC. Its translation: CASSQGRQDYGYTF.

DNA of the CDR3: TGTGCCAGCACCTCGATAGGGGGAGAAAGGGTGAACACTGAAGCTTTCTTT. It codes for CASTSIGGERVNTEAFF. The V call is TRBV7-9, the J call TRBJ1-1; D possibly corresponds to TRBD1 (6 bases). Looked up from germline, CDR1 is SEHNR and CDR2 is FQNEAQ (reference sequence). The V end was cut by 7 bases, the J end by 0 bases, with 21 bases between. The CDR3 is 17 residues long.

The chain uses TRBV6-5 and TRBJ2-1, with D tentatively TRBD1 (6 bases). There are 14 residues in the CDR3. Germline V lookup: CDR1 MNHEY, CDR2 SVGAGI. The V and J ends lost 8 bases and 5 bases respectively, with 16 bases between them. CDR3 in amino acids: CASRSGQLHNEQFF. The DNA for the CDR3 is TGTGCCAGCCGATCCGGACAGTTACACAATGAGCAGTTCTTC.

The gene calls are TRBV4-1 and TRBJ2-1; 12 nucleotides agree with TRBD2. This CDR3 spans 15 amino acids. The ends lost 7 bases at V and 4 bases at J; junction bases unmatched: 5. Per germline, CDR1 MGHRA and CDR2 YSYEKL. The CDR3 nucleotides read TGCGCCAGCACCCGGACTAGCGGGGTATACAATGAGCAGTTCTTC. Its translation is CASTRTSGVYNEQFF.

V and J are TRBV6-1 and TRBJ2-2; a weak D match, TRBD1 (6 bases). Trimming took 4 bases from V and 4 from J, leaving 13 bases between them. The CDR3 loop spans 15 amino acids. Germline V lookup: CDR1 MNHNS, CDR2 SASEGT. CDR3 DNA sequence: TGTGCCAGCAGTGCCGCCACAGGGACCACCGGGGAGCTGTTTTTT. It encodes CASSAATGTTGELFF.

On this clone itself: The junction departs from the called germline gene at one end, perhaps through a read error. CDR3 residues: CSSSYDRYLEKLFF. CDR3 nucleotides: TGTTCCAGCAGTTACGACAGGTATCTTGAAAAACTGTTTTTT. The V and J genes are TRBV7-9 and TRBJ1-4; a possible D gene is TRBD1 (6 bases). Looked up from germline, CDR1 is SEHNR and CDR2 is FQNEAQ (reference sequence). The CDR3 spans 14 residues.

Written as DNA, the CDR3 is TGCAGCGCAGGGGTTTACCAAGAGACCCAGTACTTC. This gives the protein CSAGVYQETQYF. V is TRBV29-1 and J is TRBJ2-5, with a possible D match to TRBD1 (6 bases). The germline gives CDR1 SQVTM, CDR2 ANQGSEA. The CDR3 totals 12 residues. Deletions cut 7 bases from V and 0 bases from J, with 9 bases between.

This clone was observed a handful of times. CDR3 loop: CASRKTGDTGELFF. CDR3 DNA sequence: TGTGCCAGCAGAAAAACAGGGGACACCGGGGAGCTGTTTTTT. V usage is TRBV6-1 and J usage is TRBJ2-2; 7 positions match TRBD1. V gave up 6 bases and J gave up 3 bases; unmatched junction bases: 4. CDR1 is MNHNS and CDR2 is SASEGT in the germline V gene. The CDR3 has 14 residues.

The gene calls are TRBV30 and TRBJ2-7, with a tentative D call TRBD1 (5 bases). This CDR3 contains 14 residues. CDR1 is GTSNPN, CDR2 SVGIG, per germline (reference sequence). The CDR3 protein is CAPAHRSYSYEQYF. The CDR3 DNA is TGTGCTCCAGCCCACAGGTCCTACTCCTACGAGCAGTACTTC.

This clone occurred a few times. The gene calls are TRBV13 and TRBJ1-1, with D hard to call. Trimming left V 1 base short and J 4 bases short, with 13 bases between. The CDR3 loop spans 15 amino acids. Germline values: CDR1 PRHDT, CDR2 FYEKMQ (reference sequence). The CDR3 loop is CASSLESPEGTEAFF. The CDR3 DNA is TGTGCCAGCAGCTTAGAATCCCCAGAGGGCACTGAAGCTTTCTTT.

This CDR3 reads CASRSSGSYNSPLHF. The CDR3 DNA reads TGTGCCAGCAGAAGTTCGGGCTCCTATAATTCACCCCTCCACTTT. The chain recombines TRBV27 with TRBJ1-6; no reliable D call. The CDR3 consists of 15 residues. V lost 6 bases to trimming and J lost 0 bases, with 9 bases between them. Germline lookup yields CDR1 MNHEY and CDR2 SMNVEV (reference sequence).

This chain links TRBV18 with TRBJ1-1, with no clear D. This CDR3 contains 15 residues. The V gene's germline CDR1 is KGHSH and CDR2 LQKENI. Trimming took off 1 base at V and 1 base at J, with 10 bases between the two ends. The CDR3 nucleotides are TGTGCCAGCTCACCACGGAACATAGCGAACACTGAAGCTTTCTTT. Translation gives CASSPRNIANTEAFF.

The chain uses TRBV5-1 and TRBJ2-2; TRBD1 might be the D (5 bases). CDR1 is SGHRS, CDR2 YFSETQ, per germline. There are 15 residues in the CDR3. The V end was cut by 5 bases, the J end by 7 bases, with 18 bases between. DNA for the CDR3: TGCGCCAGCAGAGGGGATGGCCCATGGGGCGGGGAGCTGTTTTTT. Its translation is CASRGDGPWGGELFF.

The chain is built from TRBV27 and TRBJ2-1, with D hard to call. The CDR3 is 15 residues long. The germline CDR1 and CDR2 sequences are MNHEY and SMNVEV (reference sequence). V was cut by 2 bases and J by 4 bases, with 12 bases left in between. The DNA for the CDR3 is TGTGCCAGCAGTTTACTACAGACCTCTTACAATGAGCAGTTCTTC. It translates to CASSLLQTSYNEQFF.

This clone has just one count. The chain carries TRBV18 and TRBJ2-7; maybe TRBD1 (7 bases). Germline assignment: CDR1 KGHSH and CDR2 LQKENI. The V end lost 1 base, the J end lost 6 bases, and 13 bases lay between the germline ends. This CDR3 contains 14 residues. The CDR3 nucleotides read TGTGCCAGCTCACCACGACAGGGAGGTGGCGAGCAGTACTTC. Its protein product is CASSPRQGGGEQYF.